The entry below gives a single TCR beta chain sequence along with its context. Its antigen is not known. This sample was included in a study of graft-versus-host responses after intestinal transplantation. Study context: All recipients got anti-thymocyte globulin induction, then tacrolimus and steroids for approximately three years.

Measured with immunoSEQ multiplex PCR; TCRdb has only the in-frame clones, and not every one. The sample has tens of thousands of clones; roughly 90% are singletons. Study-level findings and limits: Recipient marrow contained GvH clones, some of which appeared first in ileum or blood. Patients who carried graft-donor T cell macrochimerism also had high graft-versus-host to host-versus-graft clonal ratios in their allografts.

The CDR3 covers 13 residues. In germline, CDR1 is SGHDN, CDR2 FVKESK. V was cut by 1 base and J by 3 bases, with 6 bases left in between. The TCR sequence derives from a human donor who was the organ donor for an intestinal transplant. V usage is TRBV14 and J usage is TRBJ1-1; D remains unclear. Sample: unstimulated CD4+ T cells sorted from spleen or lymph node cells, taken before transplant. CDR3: CASSQGRYTEAFF. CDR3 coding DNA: TGTGCCAGCAGCCAAGGGCGGTACACTGAAGCTTTCTTT.